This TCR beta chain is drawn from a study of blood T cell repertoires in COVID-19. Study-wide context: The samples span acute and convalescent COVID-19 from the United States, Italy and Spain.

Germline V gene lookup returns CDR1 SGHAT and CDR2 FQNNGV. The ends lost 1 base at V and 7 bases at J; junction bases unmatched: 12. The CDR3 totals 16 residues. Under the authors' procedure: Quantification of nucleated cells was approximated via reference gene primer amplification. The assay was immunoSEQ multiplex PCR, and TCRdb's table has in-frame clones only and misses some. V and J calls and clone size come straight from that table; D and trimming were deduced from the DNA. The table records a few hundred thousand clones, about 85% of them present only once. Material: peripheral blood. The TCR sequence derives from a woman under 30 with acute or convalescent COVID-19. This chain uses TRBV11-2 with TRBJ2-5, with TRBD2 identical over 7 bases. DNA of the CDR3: TGTGCCAGCAGCTTAGGTGGGGGACTACTAGTGGGGACCCAGTACTTC. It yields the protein CASSLGGGLLVGTQYF.